The 19 T cell receptor beta chains below all came from one sample that was sequenced in a study of T cells in Graves' hyperthyroidism and ophthalmopathy (dated by TCRdb to between 2018 and 2020). The library was prepared using multiplex PCR. The instrument was an Illumina HiSeq 2000. The TCR beta CDR3 regions were amplified from RNA transcripts. The TCR CDR3 was subjected to a first round of RT-PCR using the HTBI primer set and the Qiagen OneStep RT-PCR kit. TCRdb applied fastp at Q25 and MiXCR to the public reads, then kept only in-frame beta chains. Here each entry gathers all rows of one CDR3 protein and keeps the most common genes and DNA. The sample data list fewer than 650,000 distinct CDR3 sequences, and roughly 14% of these were observed just once. Around 4.1% of the sample comes from the top ten. Input material: blood. These receptor sequences come from a middle-aged woman with Graves' ophthalmopathy.

Ten or more counts support this clonotype. The chain links TRBV24-1 to TRBJ1-5; D is possibly TRBD1 (5 bases). Germline CDR1 and CDR2: KGHDR and SFDVKD. V lost 5 bases and J lost 11, with 15 bases in between. The CDR3 totals 13 residues. CDR3 residues: CATSGAGREAQHF. For the CDR3, the DNA is TGTGCCACCAGTGGGGCAGGGAGGGAGGCCCAGCATTTT.

There are a few counts of this clonotype. The V call is TRBV29-1, the J call TRBJ1-5, with D possibly being TRBD1 (5 bases). The V and J ends lost 0 bases and 2 bases respectively, with 14 bases between them. The CDR3 runs to 16 residues. Looked up from germline, CDR1 is SQVTM and CDR2 is ANQGSEA. The CDR3 coding sequence is TGCAGCGTTGAAGATAGGGCAGGGAGAGGCAATCAGCCCCAGCATTTT. Residues: CSVEDRAGRGNQPQHF.

This clonotype was recorded many times. The V and J genes are TRBV20-1 and TRBJ2-7, with 10 bases lining up with TRBD2. Germline assignment: CDR1 DFQATT and CDR2 SNEGSKA (reference sequence). CDR3 length: 14 amino acids. The V gene end was trimmed by 4 bases and the J gene end by 5 bases; junction bases not matched to a gene: 8. The CDR3 coding sequence is TGCAGTGCTACCCCTAGCGGGAGTCTCCACGAGCAGTACTTC. Its translation: CSATPSGSLHEQYF.

This clonotype was detected ten times or more. The V call is TRBV19, the J call TRBJ1-1; D unclear. V lost 5 bases and J 5 bases, leaving 15 bases between the germline ends. The CDR3 contains 14 residues. Looked up from germline, CDR1 is LNHDA and CDR2 is SQIVND (reference sequence). CDR3 coding DNA: TGTGCCAGTAGTGTTCGGGCGACTGGAACTGAAGCTTTCTTT. Amino acid sequence: CASSVRATGTEAFF.

J is TRBJ1-2 and V is TRBV9; no firm D call. Germline CDR1 SGDLS, CDR2 YYNGEE. This CDR3 spans 14 amino acids. Trimming shortened V by 4 bases and J by 4 bases, and 14 bases separated the two germline ends. The CDR3 reads CASSFYSRPYGYTF. CDR3 nucleotide sequence: TGTGCCAGCAGCTTCTACAGCCGACCCTATGGCTACACCTTC.

This clonotype was seen repeatedly, ten times or more. The chain employs TRBV6-5 and TRBJ2-7, with 7 bases lining up with TRBD2. Looked up from germline, CDR1 is MNHEY and CDR2 is SVGAGI. Trimming removed 0 bases from V and 5 bases from J; junction bases left unmatched: 7. The CDR3 runs 15 residues. The CDR3 region has the DNA TGTGCCAGCAGTTACTCGATCCAGCGGGACCACGAGCAGTACTTC. Translated, it gives CASSYSIQRDHEQYF.

Many counts were recorded for this clonotype. The chain carries TRBV28 and TRBJ1-2; TRBD1 matches 9 bases. Trimming removed 5 bases from V and 6 bases from J; junction bases left unmatched: 7. CDR1 is MDHEN, CDR2 SYDVKM, per germline. The CDR3 extends over 14 amino acids. The CDR3 nucleotides read TGTGCCAGCAGTCCCGGACAGGGGTGGGATGGCTACACCTTC. As protein: CASSPGQGWDGYTF.

This clonotype was counted between two and nine times. The chain couples TRBV5-1 to TRBJ1-1; D is unclear. The V and J ends lost 1 base and 0 bases respectively, with 10 bases between them. This CDR3 has 15 residues. Germline CDR1 reads SGHRS; CDR2 reads YFSETQ. The DNA for the CDR3 is TGCGCCAGCAGCTTGACAGTGTTCATGAACACTGAAGCTTTCTTT. Translating gives CASSLTVFMNTEAFF.

This clonotype appeared many times. In nucleotides, the CDR3 is TGTGCCAGCAGTTCCGCGCCGGGACAGGGGTACGAGCAGTACTTC. The encoded protein is CASSSAPGQGYEQYF. The rearrangement uses TRBV27 and TRBJ2-7; 10 nucleotides agree with TRBD1. The length of the CDR3 is 15 residues. Germline V CDR1 and CDR2: MNHEY, SMNVEV (reference sequence). Trimming at V came to 4 bases and at J to 4 bases, leaving 7 bases not matched to a gene.

This clonotype was counted a few times. The gene calls are TRBV6-1 and TRBJ1-5; D may be TRBD1 (6 bases). With 9 bases removed from V and 7 bases from J, the gap between germline ends came to 13 bases. Germline V gene sequence: CDR1 MNHNS, CDR2 SASEGT. The CDR3 has 12 residues. CDR3 sequence: CASGPGAQPQHF. The CDR3 DNA reads as TGTGCCAGTGGCCCGGGGGCCCAGCCCCAGCATTTT.

The chain joins TRBV3-1 to TRBJ2-5; 12 bases line up with TRBD2. Trimming took 0 bases from V and 2 from J; bases not matched to a gene: 4. This CDR3 region has 17 residues. The germline gives CDR1 LGHDT, CDR2 YNNKEL (reference sequence). In DNA, the CDR3 is TGTGCCAGCAGCCAAGACCTAGCGGGAGGGGAGCAAGAGACCCAGTACTTC. Amino acids: CASSQDLAGGEQETQYF.

In its sample, this clonotype was seen once. The chain combines TRBV24-1 with TRBJ1-2; D uncertain. V was trimmed by 4 bases and J by 8 bases, leaving 7 bases between them. CDR1 and CDR2 from the germline V gene are KGHDR and SFDVKD. This CDR3 spans 11 amino acids. The CDR3 DNA is TGTGCCACCAGTGACAGGTACGGCTACACCTTC. It yields the protein CATSDRYGYTF.

The table lists this clonotype with many counts. This chain links TRBV5-1 with TRBJ1-2; D unclear. The germline CDR1 and CDR2 sequences are SGHRS and YFSETQ. Trimming removed 0 bases from V and 5 bases from J, with 11 bases in between. The CDR3 sequence is 14 residues long. CDR3 residues: CASSLAVQGYGYTF. In DNA form, the CDR3 reads TGCGCCAGCAGCTTGGCCGTTCAAGGTTATGGCTACACCTTC.

This clonotype was observed many times. The rearrangement uses TRBV15 and TRBJ2-5; D is unresolved. Germline V lookup: CDR1 LNHNV, CDR2 YYDKDF (reference sequence). Between the trimmed V and J ends, which lost 0 bases and 0 bases, there was a span of 8 bases. This CDR3 is built from 15 residues. The CDR3 sequence: CATSRDGVYQETQYF. The CDR3 DNA reads as TGTGCCACCAGCAGAGATGGGGTGTACCAAGAGACCCAGTACTTC.

V gene TRBV6-1 combines with J gene TRBJ2-5; D not resolved. Per the germline V gene, CDR1 is MNHNS and CDR2 is SASEGT. There are 14 residues in the CDR3. Trimming pared 5 bases from V and 1 base from J, leaving 11 bases between. In nucleotides, the CDR3 is TGTGCCAGCAGTACCCGCGGCGTCCAAGAGACCCAGTACTTC. As protein: CASSTRGVQETQYF.

This clonotype was picked up many times. The chain combines TRBV2 with TRBJ2-2; D not resolved. Germline V gene sequence: CDR1 SNHLY, CDR2 FYNNEI. Trimming took off 0 bases at V and 3 bases at J, with 5 bases between the two ends. The CDR3 runs 14 residues. The DNA of the CDR3 is TGTGCCAGCAGTGAAGCTTCGTACACCGGGGAGCTGTTTTTT. Translating it yields CASSEASYTGELFF.

This clonotype was observed many times. The rearrangement uses TRBV28 and TRBJ1-1, with D uncertain. Trimming removed 1 base from V and 3 bases from J, with 6 bases in between. There are 13 residues in the CDR3. Germline V gene lookup returns CDR1 MDHEN and CDR2 SYDVKM. The CDR3 DNA reads as TGTGCCAGCAGTTTATTCCCCCACACTGAAGCTTTCTTT. Translated: CASSLFPHTEAFF.

This clonotype showed up just a few times. The rearrangement uses TRBV7-3 and TRBJ2-6; 16 bases match TRBD2. Germline-derived CDR1 and CDR2 are SGHTA and FQGTGA. The CDR3 runs to 20 residues. The ends lost 8 bases at V and 0 bases at J; junction bases unmatched: 10. The DNA of the CDR3 is TGTGCCAGCTGGGGACTAGCGGGAGGGCTTGGCGACTCTGGGGCCAACGTCCTGACTTTC. Amino acid sequence: CASWGLAGGLGDSGANVLTF. Filled out from reference TRBV7-3 and TRBJ2-6, the complete variable domain reads GAGVSQTPSNKVTEKGKYVELRCDPISGHTALYWYRQSLGQGPEFLIYFQGTGAADDSGLPNDRFFAVRPEGSVSTLKIQRTERGDSAVYLCASWGLAGGLGDSGANVLTFGAGSRLTVL.

This clonotype has at least ten counts. This chain connects TRBV29-1 to TRBJ2-7; no clear D. V lost 1 base and J 3 bases, leaving 7 bases between the germline ends. The CDR3 contains 12 residues. Germline lookup yields CDR1 SQVTM and CDR2 ANQGSEA. The CDR3 DNA reads TGCAGCGTTGAAGGGCGGTTCTACGAGCAGTACTTC. Translation gives CSVEGRFYEQYF.